These T cell receptor beta chains were read from a single sample in a study of monozygotic twins with cystic fibrosis. The data were produced by immunoSEQ multiplex PCR, yet TCRdb's version contains in-frame clones alone and is incomplete. The sample includes tens of thousands of clones, around 85% of them seen just once. The sequenced material came from blood. These receptors were taken from a girl aged 2-10 years with cystic fibrosis. The CDR3 runs from the conserved cysteine through the conserved F or W. D genes are given only for firm matches. Some rows have no size entry. The others give once, few or many, or a class for an expanded clone.

v_gene: TRBV10-1; j_gene: TRBJ2-5; abundance: NA; d_gene: TRBD2; CDR3nt: TGCGCCAGCAGGGCGGGAGAGCGGTGGGAGACCCAGTACTTC; CDR3aa: CASRAGERWETQYF
v_gene: TRBV7-2; j_gene: TRBJ2-1; abundance: NA; d_gene: NA; CDR3nt: TGTGCCAGCAGCCCCGCCGGCGAAAATGAGCAGTTCTTC; CDR3aa: CASSPAGENEQFF
v_gene: TRBV2; j_gene: TRBJ2-1; abundance: NA; d_gene: NA; CDR3nt: TGTGCCAGCAGTGAACAGGGGGGGTCCAACAATGAGCAGTTCTTC; CDR3aa: CASSEQGGSNNEQFF
v_gene: TRBV30; j_gene: TRBJ2-3; abundance: NA; d_gene: NA; CDR3nt: TGTGCCTGGAGCGCTCCCGAGGGCACAGATACGCAGTATTTT; CDR3aa: CAWSAPEGTDTQYF
v_gene: TRBV27; j_gene: TRBJ1-1; abundance: NA; d_gene: TRBD1; CDR3nt: TGTGCCAGCAGTTTAACAGGGGTGAACACTGAAGCTTTCTTT; CDR3aa: CASSLTGVNTEAFF
v_gene: TRBV27; j_gene: TRBJ2-7; abundance: NA; d_gene: TRBD2; CDR3nt: TGTGCCAGCAGTTCTAGCGGGAGCCACGAGCAGTACTTC; CDR3aa: CASSSSGSHEQYF
v_gene: TRBV6-1; j_gene: TRBJ1-1; abundance: NA; d_gene: TRBD1; CDR3nt: TGTGCCAGCAGCGCGACAGGGACGACTGAAGCTTTCTTT; CDR3aa: CASSATGTTEAFF
v_gene: TRBV10-3; j_gene: TRBJ1-1; abundance: few; d_gene: TRBD1; CDR3nt: TGTGCCATCAGAAAGACAGGGGAGGGGACTGAAGCTTTCTTT; CDR3aa: CAIRKTGEGTEAFF
v_gene: TRBV6-6; j_gene: TRBJ1-5; abundance: NA; d_gene: NA; CDR3nt: TGTGCCAGCAGTGGGGACCGCCTAAACAATCAGCCCCAGCATTTT; CDR3aa: CASSGDRLNNQPQHF
v_gene: TRBV5-1; j_gene: TRBJ2-4; abundance: NA; d_gene: NA; CDR3nt: TGCGCCAGCAGGGCTCAGGGGCCCCCCGCCAAAAACATTCAGTACTTC; CDR3aa: CASRAQGPPAKNIQYF
v_gene: TRBV6-1; j_gene: TRBJ2-2; abundance: NA; d_gene: NA; CDR3nt: TGTGCCAGCAGTGCTATTCGGGCCCCGGCGAGCACCGGGGAGCTGTTTTTT; CDR3aa: CASSAIRAPASTGELFF
v_gene: TRBV5-4; j_gene: TRBJ2-1; abundance: NA; d_gene: NA; CDR3nt: TGTGCCAGCAGTCTTGACTTTTCGGATGAGCAGTTCTTC; CDR3aa: CASSLDFSDEQFF
v_gene: TRBV13; j_gene: TRBJ1-1; abundance: NA; d_gene: NA; CDR3nt: TGTGCCAGCAGCTTAGGCCCACCTCGGGGGACTGAAGCTTTCTTT; CDR3aa: CASSLGPPRGTEAFF
v_gene: TRBV5-6; j_gene: TRBJ2-3; abundance: NA; d_gene: NA; CDR3nt: TGTGCCAGCAGCCCGGATCTCACAGATACGCAGTATTTT; CDR3aa: CASSPDLTDTQYF
v_gene: TRBV30; j_gene: TRBJ1-1; abundance: NA; d_gene: NA; CDR3nt: TGTGCCAGGACAGACACGAATTCACTGAACACTGAAGCTTTCTTT; CDR3aa: CARTDTNSLNTEAFF
v_gene: TRBV12-5; j_gene: TRBJ2-7; abundance: NA; d_gene: NA; CDR3nt: TGTGCTAGTGGTAGCAACTCCTACGAGCAGTACTTC; CDR3aa: CASGSNSYEQYF
v_gene: TRBV28; j_gene: TRBJ2-7; abundance: few; d_gene: NA; CDR3nt: TGTGCCAGCAGTTCACCGGGACTTCAAGGGGGTTACGAGCAGTACTTC; CDR3aa: CASSSPGLQGGYEQYF
v_gene: TRBV18; j_gene: TRBJ1-2; abundance: NA; d_gene: NA; CDR3nt: TGTGCCAGCTCACCACCGTTACTGAACTATGGCTACACCTTC; CDR3aa: CASSPPLLNYGYTF
v_gene: TRBV7-9; j_gene: TRBJ2-3; abundance: NA; d_gene: NA; CDR3nt: TGTGCCAGCAGCGGCTGGCGGGGCTTGGGAGATACGCAGTATTTT; CDR3aa: CASSGWRGLGDTQYF
v_gene: TRBV7-2; j_gene: TRBJ2-7; abundance: NA; d_gene: NA; CDR3nt: TGTGCCAGCAGCTTCATTCCTTGGTCGCCAGGTGGGCAATCCTACGAGCAGTACTTC; CDR3aa: CASSFIPWSPGGQSYEQYF
v_gene: TRBV19; j_gene: TRBJ2-5; abundance: NA; d_gene: TRBD2; CDR3nt: TGTGCCAGTAGATCGCCGCTAGCGGGGCAAGAGACCCAGTACTTC; CDR3aa: CASRSPLAGQETQYF
v_gene: TRBV5-6; j_gene: TRBJ1-2; abundance: NA; d_gene: NA; CDR3nt: TGTGCCAGCAGCTCGCTAGGAACGGGTGGGGCGTTGGGGTATGGCTACACCTTC; CDR3aa: CASSSLGTGGALGYGYTF
v_gene: TRBV5-4; j_gene: TRBJ1-1; abundance: NA; d_gene: NA; CDR3nt: TGTGCCAGCAGCCGGACAGAGAACACTGAAGCTTTCTTT; CDR3aa: CASSRTENTEAFF
v_gene: TRBV29-1; j_gene: TRBJ1-2; abundance: NA; d_gene: NA; CDR3nt: TGCAGCGTTGTGGACATCGGGGGCTACACCTTC; CDR3aa: CSVVDIGGYTF
v_gene: TRBV7-9; j_gene: TRBJ2-1; abundance: NA; d_gene: NA; CDR3nt: TGTGCCAGCAGCTTAGTGAGGGGTTACAATGAGCAGTTCTTC; CDR3aa: CASSLVRGYNEQFF
v_gene: TRBV28; j_gene: TRBJ1-3; abundance: NA; d_gene: TRBD1; CDR3nt: TGTGCCAGCGGACAGGGACCGTCTGGAAACACCATATATTTT; CDR3aa: CASGQGPSGNTIYF
v_gene: TRBV6-1; j_gene: TRBJ1-5; abundance: NA; d_gene: NA; CDR3nt: TGTGCCAGCAGTGTCAAGGGCCTCTACGGTCAGCCCCAGCATTTT; CDR3aa: CASSVKGLYGQPQHF
v_gene: TRBV5-6; j_gene: TRBJ1-1; abundance: NA; d_gene: NA; CDR3nt: TGTGCCAGCAGTTTCCAAACGACTGAAGCTTTCTTT; CDR3aa: CASSFQTTEAFF
v_gene: TRBV6-1; j_gene: TRBJ1-4; abundance: NA; d_gene: NA; CDR3nt: TGTGCCAGCACAATGGACAGCTATGAAAAACTGTTTTTT; CDR3aa: CASTMDSYEKLFF